The rows below give T cell receptor beta chains drawn from one sample of a study of cytomegalovirus exposure and HLA in healthy donors. TCRdb's table, derived via immunoSEQ multiplex PCR, lists solely in-frame clones and lacks some. The data contain 150,000 to 200,000 clones, approximately 70% of them singletons. Sample: PBMCs. The receptors originated from a human donor in good health. CDR3s include the opening cysteine and the closing phenylalanine or tryptophan. The order of the fields is J gene, clone size, D gene, V gene, CDR3 protein, CDR3 DNA. D genes are given only for firm matches. The size field is filled for only some rows; it gives once, few, many or a size class.

J gene: TRBJ1-3; clone size: .; D gene: .; V gene: TRBV15; CDR3 protein: CATSRAGSGNTIYF; CDR3 DNA: TGTGCCACCAGCAGAGCCGGCTCTGGAAACACCATATATTTT
J gene: TRBJ2-7; clone size: .; D gene: .; V gene: TRBV6-5; CDR3 protein: CASSYSASVSYEQYF; CDR3 DNA: TGTGCCAGCAGTTACTCGGCTAGCGTCTCCTACGAGCAGTACTTC
J gene: TRBJ2-2; clone size: .; D gene: TRBD2; V gene: TRBV9; CDR3 protein: CASSVGLGLAENTGELFF; CDR3 DNA: TGTGCCAGCAGCGTAGGTTTGGGTCTAGCGGAAAACACCGGGGAGCTGTTTTTT
J gene: TRBJ1-5; clone size: .; D gene: .; V gene: TRBV2; CDR3 protein: CASSEARIISNQPQHF; CDR3 DNA: TGTGCCAGCAGTGAAGCCAGGATTATTAGCAATCAGCCCCAGCATTTT
J gene: TRBJ1-5; clone size: few; D gene: .; V gene: TRBV4-1; CDR3 protein: CASSQGGGWNQPQHF; CDR3 DNA: TGCGCCAGCAGCCAAGGGGGGGGCTGGAATCAGCCCCAGCATTTT
J gene: TRBJ2-7; clone size: .; D gene: TRBD1; V gene: TRBV27; CDR3 protein: CASSLGQGTTYEQYF; CDR3 DNA: TGTGCCAGCAGTCTGGGACAGGGGACAACCTACGAGCAGTACTTC
J gene: TRBJ2-7; clone size: .; D gene: .; V gene: TRBV7-9; CDR3 protein: CASSFGQKQYF; CDR3 DNA: TGTGCCAGCAGTTTTGGACAGAAGCAGTACTTC
J gene: TRBJ1-1; clone size: .; D gene: .; V gene: TRBV6-1; CDR3 protein: CASSPGERTEAFF; CDR3 DNA: TGTGCCAGCAGCCCGGGAGAGAGGACTGAAGCTTTCTTT
J gene: TRBJ2-7; clone size: few; D gene: TRBD2; V gene: TRBV2; CDR3 protein: CASTPGLASEQYF; CDR3 DNA: TGTGCCAGCACCCCGGGACTAGCATCCGAGCAGTACTTC
J gene: TRBJ2-7; clone size: .; D gene: TRBD2; V gene: TRBV11-2; CDR3 protein: CASRSGGGVSYEQYF; CDR3 DNA: TGTGCCAGCAGAAGCGGGGGGGGTGTCTCCTACGAGCAGTACTTC
J gene: TRBJ2-1; clone size: once; D gene: TRBD2; V gene: TRBV11-3; CDR3 protein: CASSPGTSYEQFF; CDR3 DNA: TGTGCCAGCAGCCCCGGGACTAGCTATGAGCAGTTCTTC
J gene: TRBJ2-2; clone size: once; D gene: TRBD2; V gene: TRBV4-3; CDR3 protein: CASSQAMGGSTGELFF; CDR3 DNA: TGCGCCAGCAGCCAGGCCATGGGGGGGTCCACCGGGGAGCTGTTTTTT
J gene: TRBJ2-1; clone size: once; D gene: .; V gene: TRBV11-2; CDR3 protein: CASSPVLAGYEQFF; CDR3 DNA: TGTGCCAGCAGCCCCGTGTTAGCTGGATATGAGCAGTTCTTC
J gene: TRBJ1-1; clone size: .; D gene: TRBD1; V gene: TRBV5-1; CDR3 protein: CASSDVLLGQVNTEAFF; CDR3 DNA: TGCGCCAGCAGCGACGTGTTGCTTGGACAGGTGAACACTGAAGCTTTCTTT
J gene: TRBJ2-6; clone size: .; D gene: .; V gene: TRBV21-1; CDR3 protein: CASSKVNSYSGANVLTF; CDR3 DNA: TGTGCCAGCAGCAAAGTGAACAGCTACTCTGGGGCCAACGTCCTGACTTTC
J gene: TRBJ1-4; clone size: few; D gene: .; V gene: TRBV19; CDR3 protein: CASTPDYGRESNEKLFF; CDR3 DNA: TGTGCCAGTACCCCGGATTACGGAAGGGAGAGTAATGAAAAACTGTTTTTT
J gene: TRBJ1-4; clone size: few; D gene: TRBD1; V gene: TRBV5-1; CDR3 protein: CASSLQGADEKLFF; CDR3 DNA: TGCGCCAGCAGCCTCCAGGGGGCGGACGAAAAACTGTTTTTT